Listed below are T cell receptor beta chains from one sample, sequenced in a study of T cell changes during pregnancy in multiple sclerosis. The repertoire was sequenced with immunoSEQ multiplex PCR; TCRdb's copy has only in-frame clones and lacks some. The sample holds about 32,000 clones, about nine tenths seen once. The sequencing used CD8+ T cells from peripheral blood mononuclear cells, collected in the third trimester of pregnancy. These receptors originate from a female donor with multiple sclerosis, enrolled in a pregnancy study. Both conserved end residues are trimmed from each CDR3. Each record gives: J gene, V gene, CDR3 protein.

>TRBJ2-3|TRBV5-1
ASSLAWGPLRTDTQY
>TRBJ2-7|TRBV7-9
ASSPDSRDKKYEQY
>TRBJ2-2|TRBV7-7
ASSPTETDRTGELF
>TRBJ2-2|TRBV9
ASSVVGGSSSVTGELF
>TRBJ2-1|TRBV9
ASTRSGGAGEQF
>TRBJ1-1|TRBV21-1
ASSDTIRTEAF
>TRBJ2-2|TRBV13
ASSLRNTGELF
>TRBJ1-1|TRBV19
ASSLLRGTEAF
>TRBJ2-3|TRBV13
ASSLGRRIAGLTDTQY
>TRBJ1-1|TRBV10-3
AISESFTVEAF
>TRBJ1-4|TRBV6-4
ASSDSQGGEKLF
>TRBJ1-3|TRBV13
ASSLALDGSGNTIY
>TRBJ1-3|TRBV10-3
ATRGYERKGNTIY
>TRBJ1-2|TRBV2
ASAPKGAGGLYGYT
>TRBJ2-4|TRBV4-1
ASSPSGTSGLFMAKNIQY
>TRBJ1-4|TRBV2
ASSEGRSSNEKLF
>TRBJ1-1|TRBV19
ASRDTASFTEAF
>TRBJ1-5|TRBV7-9
ASSLIGNNQPQH
>TRBJ2-3|TRBV9
ASSPGGGSTDTQY
>TRBJ2-7|TRBV9
ASSGDRGHEQY
>TRBJ2-7|TRBV15
ATRASSGYAYEQY
>TRBJ2-5|TRBV5-6
ASSFPRDRAMAQY
>TRBJ2-7|TRBV27
ASKPLASGSGYEQY
>TRBJ2-2|TRBV9
ASSVGQGATGELF
>TRBJ1-1|TRBV19
ASSIGGGFTEAF
>TRBJ1-2|TRBV5-1
ASSLFGSSGYGYT
>TRBJ2-2|TRBV10-2
ASSVPRGELF
>TRBJ1-5|TRBV6-5
ASSYSQDSNQPQH
>TRBJ2-4|TRBV13
ASRPTGVKNIQY
>TRBJ2-7|TRBV28
ASSLYQGKPTYEQY
>TRBJ1-1|TRBV19
ASSKGAEAF
>TRBJ1-1|TRBV30
AWSGTQGTEAF
>TRBJ1-6|TRBV21-1
ASTGVWNSPLH
>TRBJ1-4|TRBV5-1
ASSLAVATNEKLF
>TRBJ2-2|TRBV5-1
ASKTENTGELF
>TRBJ2-7|TRBV7-9
ASSRDRGYEQY
>TRBJ2-2|TRBV5-6
ASSLVRGTGELF
>TRBJ2-7|TRBV7-9
ASSLGGPHEQY
>TRBJ2-1|TRBV27
ASSLSQYNEQF
>TRBJ2-7|TRBV7-9
ASSWPGQGLHEQY
>TRBJ1-4|TRBV27
ASMLRGRVNEKLF
>TRBJ1-5|TRBV4-2
ASSQNSGGQPQH
>TRBJ1-6|TRBV5-5
ASSLAKNSYNSPLH
>TRBJ2-5|TRBV29-1
SVVIRETQY
>TRBJ2-3|TRBV30
AWSASGLAGSLDTQY
>TRBJ2-7|TRBV7-8
ASSYTGNYEQY
>TRBJ1-2|TRBV15
ATSSRGFGYGYT
>TRBJ2-1|TRBV15
ATSRGPYNEQF
>TRBJ2-1|TRBV9
ASSTRQGGSYNEQF
>TRBJ1-1|TRBV7-9
ASSSNTEAF
>TRBJ1-6|TRBV7-8
ASSLGGTGDPLH
>TRBJ1-1|TRBV6-5
ASSGTLFNTEAF
>TRBJ1-1|TRBV27
ASSFGNTEAF
>TRBJ2-7|TRBV18
ASSPSDRRIYEQY
>TRBJ1-3|TRBV29-1
SVEGAEGTGNTIY
>TRBJ2-1|TRBV9
ASSESGLAYNEQF
>TRBJ2-7|TRBV9
ASSVDGSLDEQY